This paragraph covers one TCR beta chain sequence. This clone's antigen is unknown. Per-base quality was not reported, and no clone a single base away is much larger than it. The trim is 0 bases for V and 11 bases for J, with a gap of 14 bases between the germline ends. The CDR3, cysteine through phenylalanine, is 15 amino acids long. Only the CDR3 region is kept as DNA, spanning 45 bases read in frame from base 1. The germline V gene specifies MGHRA as CDR1 and YSYEKL as CDR2. The data are from a study of Ad26.COV2.S vaccination and SARS-CoV-2 variants (TCRdb year 2021). Looking at the study overall: Vaccine-arm donors were drawn from COV1001, a multicentre, randomized, double-blind, placebo-controlled phase I-IIa trial of Ad26.COV2.S in healthy adults. A total of about 30 samples were included in the TCR-sequenced set, comprising approximately 20 Ad26.COV2.S vaccine recipients, 5 placebo recipients and 8 SARS-CoV-2 convalescent individuals. Trial participants were randomized into five groups of five, in which low-dose or high-dose Ad26.COV2.S was given once or twice, or placebo was given on both occasions. The specificity and breadth of SARS-CoV-2-reactive T cell receptors after Ad26.COV2.S vaccination were assessed by TCRbeta repertoire sequencing. Blinding of investigators to trial group allocation was maintained during experiments and outcome assessment. Ad26.COV2.S was administered intramuscularly at a dose of 5x10^10 or 1x10^11 viral particles, either as one shot or as two shots given 56 days apart. The paper as a whole reports these results and caveats: Spike-specific TCR breadth was higher in Ad26.COV2.S recipients than in placebo recipients (P = 0.0014). It was noted by the authors that total T cell responses may have been underestimated by the TCR breadth and depth analyses. Comparable non-spike TCR breadth was observed between vaccine and placebo recipients, consistent with only spike being contained in the vaccine. The study was not powered to compare responses between vaccine doses or regimens. Substantial breadth of spike-specific CD8+ and CD4+ T cell responses was reported after vaccination.

The treatment or condition label here, explained by the study, means: some 20 received Ad26.COV2.S at low or high dose, single or two shots; 5 received placebo; per-sample allocation not given. For vaccine and placebo recipients, repertoires were sequenced using samples collected on day 63 after the first injection. Cohort 1b enrolled some 25 adults aged 18-55 years at a single site in Boston, USA, between 29 July and 7 August 2020. Ad26.COV2.S was a replication-incompetent adenovirus type 26 vector that expressed a prefusion-stabilized SARS-CoV-2 spike protein derived from the original Wuhan strain. TCRbeta CDR3 regions were sequenced with the immunoSEQ Assay. After extraction, genomic DNA underwent amplification by bias-controlled multiplex PCR, followed by high-throughput sequencing. In the paper's pipeline: To quantify the absolute abundance of every unique TCRbeta CDR3 region, sequences were collapsed and filtered. Usable DNA was measured by amplifying reference genes present in all nucleated cells, and TCRbeta template counts were normalized to that usable DNA to estimate T cell fraction. Repertoire TCRs were annotated as SARS-CoV-2-specific by exact matching of V gene, CDR3 amino acid sequence and J gene to a known reactive TCR set. The reference SARS-CoV-2 TCR set came from MIRA and was filtered for enrichment in COVID-19-positive ImmuneCODE repertoires, removing public or cross-reactive TCRs. Using the MIRA antigens, annotated TCRs were further analysed by specific ORF or by position within an ORF. Breadth was defined as annotated unique rearrangements over total unique productive rearrangements; depth was the summed frequency of those rearrangements. Group comparisons of TCR breadth used two-sided Wilcoxon rank-sum tests. Drawn from immuneACCESS, this table holds only the in-frame rearrangements with V and J called that TCRdb kept. Clones are partly lost; checked studies trace under half to an unresolved V gene and leave the rest unexplained. From that table come the V and J calls and clone size; the DNA was used to work out D and trimming. Recorded for this sample are approximately 420,000 clones; 80% to 90% of them occurred a single time. The top ten clonotypes cover 3.5% of the sample.

This receptor was identified in a person between 18 and 60 years old who received the Ad26.COV2.S COVID-19 vaccine or a placebo. The chain links TRBV4-1 with TRBJ1-6; perhaps TRBD1 is the D gene, with 5 bases matching. The specimen was peripheral blood, collected in a trial of Ad26.COV2.S vaccine versus placebo. For the CDR3, the sequence is CASSQEPGSGTPLHF. The DNA sequence reads TGCGCCAGCAGCCAAGAACCAGGGTCGGGGACACCCCTCCACTTT.